These 12 T cell receptor beta chains came from one sample sequenced in a study of cytomegalovirus exposure and HLA in healthy donors. Clones were sequenced by immunoSEQ multiplex PCR, and TCRdb holds only the in-frame ones, with some missing. The repertoire holds about 240,000 clones, approximately 87% seen once, with about 2.8% in the top ten. The sample consisted of PBMCs. These receptors all come from a man younger than 35 in good health and CMV-seronegative.

The V and J genes are TRBV4-2 and TRBJ2-7; 9 positions match TRBD1. J was trimmed by 2 bases and V by 3 bases; bases with no gene match: 14. Per germline, CDR1 LGHNA and CDR2 YNFKEQ. This CDR3 contains 18 residues. CDR3 DNA: TGTGCCAGCAGCCATAGAGGAGGGACAGGGAAATTCACCTACGAGCAGTACTTC. Its translation is CASSHRGGTGKFTYEQYF.

This CDR3 is CASSQERLAGEYEQYF. CDR3 bases: TGCGCCAGCAGCCAAGAACGACTAGCGGGAGAGTACGAGCAGTACTTC. The V call is TRBV4-3, the J call TRBJ2-7; 12 bases are a match to TRBD2. There are 16 residues in the CDR3. V was pared by 0 bases and J by 4 bases, with 4 bases of the junction left unmatched. Germline CDR1 is LGHNA and CDR2 is YSLEER.

The chain recombines TRBV2 with TRBJ1-6; 7 positions agree with TRBD1. Germline V CDR1 and CDR2: SNHLY, FYNNEI. CDR3 length: 14 residues. V lost 7 bases to trimming and J lost 7 bases; unmatched junction nucleotides: 7. CDR3 sequence reads: CASTGQPLNSPLHF. The CDR3 DNA reads as TGTGCCAGCACGGGACAGCCGCTGAATTCACCCCTCCACTTT.

The chain joins TRBV7-8 to TRBJ2-7; D is undetermined. This CDR3 has 14 amino acids. Trimming stripped 4 bases from V and 2 bases from J, with 12 bases between. CDR1 and CDR2 (germline): SGHVS, FQNEAQ. CDR3 loop: CASSSTRITYEQYF. Written as DNA, the CDR3 is TGTGCCAGCAGCTCTACGCGGATCACCTACGAGCAGTACTTC. Full variable domain (rest looked up from reference TRBV7-8 and TRBJ2-7): GAGVSQSPRYKVAKRGQDVALRCDPISGHVSLFWYQQALGQGPEFLTYFQNEAQLDKSGLPSDRFFAERPEGSVSTLKIQRTQQEDSAVYLCASSSTRITYEQYFGPGTRLTVT.

This rearrangement joins TRBV7-9 to TRBJ1-6; D is ambiguous. CDR1 is SEHNR and CDR2 is FQNEAQ in the germline V gene (reference sequence). The CDR3 consists of 14 residues. V lost 1 base, J lost 9 bases, and 10 bases lay in between. CDR3 region: CASSLGGNGSPLHF. Written as DNA, the CDR3 is TGTGCCAGCAGCTTAGGAGGGAACGGTTCACCCCTCCACTTT. The full variable domain, its missing parts supplied by reference TRBV7-9 and TRBJ1-6, is DTGVSQNPRHKITKRGQNVTFRCDPISEHNRLYWYRQTLGQGPEFLTYFQNEAQLEKSRLLSDRFSAERPKGSFSTLEIQRTEQGDSAMYLCASSLGGNGSPLHFGNGTRLTVT.

The chain is built from TRBV7-9 and TRBJ2-7, with a weak D call TRBD1 (5 bases). Germline CDR1 is SEHNR and CDR2 is FQNEAQ (reference sequence). This CDR3 spans 14 amino acids. Trimming shortened V by 5 bases and J by 4 bases, and 15 bases separated the two germline ends. The DNA of the CDR3 is TGTGCCAGCAGCCCTCGAGTGACAGATTACGAGCAGTACTTC. Translating gives CASSPRVTDYEQYF.

This chain uses TRBV18 with TRBJ1-1; possibly TRBD1 for D (5 bases). CDR1 is KGHSH and CDR2 is LQKENI in the germline V gene. This CDR3 has 14 residues. Trimming took 6 bases from V and 3 from J, leaving 14 bases between them. The DNA of the CDR3 is TGTGCCAGCTCCCAGATTCAGGGTCACACTGAAGCTTTCTTT. Translating gives CASSQIQGHTEAFF.

J is TRBJ1-2 and V is TRBV7-2; D not certain. V gave up 5 bases and J gave up 2 bases, with 18 bases separating them. Germline loops: CDR1 SGHTA, CDR2 FQGNSA. This CDR3 is 16 amino acids long. The CDR3 loop reads CASSLSAVEDNYGYTF. The CDR3 DNA follows: TGTGCCAGCAGCCTGTCAGCGGTAGAAGACAACTATGGCTACACCTTC.

This clone was observed once. The rearrangement links TRBV6-6 to TRBJ2-1; 8 positions match TRBD1. There are 14 residues in the CDR3. The ends lost 6 bases at V and 8 bases at J; junction bases unmatched: 9. The germline V gene has CDR1 MNHNY and CDR2 SVGAGI (reference sequence). DNA of the CDR3: TGTGCCAGCAGATTCAACCCAGGGGGCGATGAGCAGTTCTTC. The encoded protein is CASRFNPGGDEQFF.

Points on this clone: Other DNA sequences in the sample encode the same CDR3. V is TRBV4-3 and J is TRBJ2-7, with 7 bases aligning to TRBD2. This CDR3 is built from 14 residues. Losses at the gene ends were 0 bases for V and 4 bases for J; bases not matched to a gene: 3. Germline loops: CDR1 LGHNA, CDR2 YSLEER. In DNA form, the CDR3 reads TGCGCCAGCAGCCAAGATGAAGCGGGGTACGAGCAGTACTTC. Its translation is CASSQDEAGYEQYF.

In the case of this clone: The same CDR3 also results from other DNA sequences found in this sample. The rearrangement links TRBV7-2 to TRBJ2-5; maybe TRBD1 (6 bases). The CDR3 sequence is 13 residues long. CDR1 is SGHTA, CDR2 FQGNSA, per germline. V was trimmed by 3 bases and J by 2 bases, leaving 7 bases between them. The CDR3 coding sequence is TGTGCCAGCAGCTTGGGGGCGCAAGAGACCCAGTACTTC. It is translated as CASSLGAQETQYF.

The chain has TRBV6-1 and TRBJ2-5; 7 bases fit TRBD2. The J call is doubtful: the DNA matches TRBJ2-7 better. The germline CDR1 and CDR2 sequences are MNHNS and SASEGT. CDR3 length: 15 amino acids. CDR3 DNA sequence: TGTGCCAGCAGTGAAGGGAGGACTAGTATATACGAGCAGTACTTC. It specifies CASSEGRTSIYEQYF.